Listed below are T cell receptor beta chains from one sample, sequenced in a study of cytomegalovirus exposure and HLA in healthy donors. Here immunoSEQ multiplex PCR was the method, and the copy in TCRdb shows in-frame clones only, minus some. In the table there are roughly 60,000 clones, roughly nine tenths of which are singletons. The sequenced material came from PBMCs. These receptors were obtained from a woman aged 18-29 years in good health and CMV-seronegative. Each CDR3 is given with its conserved first and last residue. A D gene is named only where the DNA matches it firmly. Rows may omit the clone size; those that give it use once, few, many or a size class.

NA	TRBJ1-5	NA	TRBV27	CASSPSRGNQPQHF	TGTGCCAGCAGTCCTTCTCGGGGTAACCAGCCCCAGCATTTT
NA	TRBJ2-1	TRBD2	TRBV25-1	CASSRFVGRGETNEQFF	TGTGCCAGCAGTCGGTTTGTTGGGAGGGGAGAGACCAATGAGCAGTTCTTC
NA	TRBJ2-7	NA	TRBV6-1	CASSDRQAFGF	TGTGCCAGCAGTGACCGACAGGCGTTCGGCTTC
NA	TRBJ2-3	NA	TRBV5-1	CASSLEGHLTDTQYF	TGCGCCAGCAGCTTAGAGGGACACCTCACAGATACGCAGTATTTT
once	TRBJ1-2	NA	TRBV10-3	CAISESAYGYTF	TGTGCCATCAGTGAGTCAGCCTATGGCTACACCTTC
NA	TRBJ1-2	TRBD1	TRBV6-5	CASSYAAGGSGYTF	TGTGCCAGCAGTTACGCGGCAGGGGGTAGTGGCTACACCTTC
NA	TRBJ2-6	NA	TRBV5-1	CASSSAGPRASGANVLTF	TGCGCCAGCAGCTCCGCAGGGCCCCGCGCATCTGGGGCCAACGTCCTGACTTTC
NA	TRBJ2-7	NA	TRBV4-3	CASSQARGLSSYEQYF	TGCGCCAGCAGCCAAGCAAGAGGACTAAGCTCCTACGAGCAGTACTTC
NA	TRBJ2-5	TRBD1	TRBV5-1	CASSLVGGSETQYF	TGCGCCAGCAGCTTGGTAGGGGGCAGCGAGACCCAGTACTTC
NA	TRBJ2-1	TRBD2	TRBV29-1	CSLRTSEANEQFF	TGCAGCCTTCGGACTAGCGAAGCCAATGAGCAGTTCTTC
NA	TRBJ1-2	NA	TRBV10-3	CAISDRGVNYGYTF	TGTGCCATCAGTGATCGGGGGGTAAACTATGGCTACACCTTC
NA	TRBJ2-7	TRBD1	TRBV9	CASSVDGQGGGEQYF	TGTGCCAGCAGCGTAGACGGACAGGGTGGAGGGGAGCAGTACTTC
NA	TRBJ1-2	NA	TRBV10-2	CASRGQLGFYGYTF	TGCGCCAGCAGGGGACAACTAGGCTTCTATGGCTACACCTTC
NA	TRBJ2-6	TRBD1	TRBV4-1	CASSQEGQGLSGANVLTF	TGCGCCAGCAGCCAAGAGGGACAGGGGCTCTCTGGGGCCAACGTCCTGACTTTC
NA	TRBJ1-2	TRBD1	TRBV10-3	CAIRSDRQGNGYTF	TGTGCCATCAGATCGGACAGGCAGGGGAATGGCTACACCTTC
NA	TRBJ2-1	TRBD2	TRBV7-2	CASSLAGGLAGYEQFF	TGTGCCAGCAGCTTAGCGGGGGGGCTAGCGGGATATGAGCAGTTCTTC
NA	TRBJ1-1	NA	TRBV11-3	CASSQYKNTEAFF	TGTGCCAGCAGCCAATACAAGAACACTGAAGCTTTCTTT
once	TRBJ1-2	NA	TRBV5-1	CASSLAAGANYGYTF	TGCGCCAGCAGCTTGGCCGCGGGAGCTAACTATGGCTACACCTTC
NA	TRBJ2-5	NA	TRBV11-2	CASSPGLEETQYF	TGTGCCAGCAGCCCGGGTTTAGAAGAGACCCAGTACTTC
NA	TRBJ1-4	NA	TRBV6-6	CASSTTKGGTNEKLFF	TGTGCCAGCAGTACGACTAAGGGGGGGACTAATGAAAAACTGTTTTTT
NA	TRBJ2-2	NA	TRBV11-3	CASSLGGRTGELFF	TGTGCCAGCAGCTTAGGGGGCCGAACCGGGGAGCTGTTTTTT
NA	TRBJ2-5	NA	TRBV10-1	CASSLNRDETQYF	TGCGCCAGCAGCCTAAACAGGGATGAGACCCAGTACTTC
NA	TRBJ2-7	TRBD1	TRBV6-5	CASSSRDSYEQYF	TGTGCCAGCAGTTCCCGGGACAGCTACGAGCAGTACTTC
NA	TRBJ1-6	NA	TRBV5-4	CASSLATAGRTYNSPLHF	TGTGCCAGCAGCTTGGCAACGGCAGGGAGGACCTATAATTCACCCCTCCACTTT
NA	TRBJ1-1	TRBD1	TRBV6-6	CASSHYRGTGNTEAFF	TGTGCCAGCAGTCATTACAGGGGGACAGGGAACACTGAAGCTTTCTTT
NA	TRBJ2-3	TRBD2	TRBV28	CASSLSGGFSTDTQYF	TGTGCCAGCAGTTTAAGCGGGGGGTTTAGCACAGATACGCAGTATTTT
NA	TRBJ1-2	TRBD1	TRBV5-6	CASSFLGTGGVGNYGYTF	TGTGCCAGCAGCTTTCTCGGGACAGGGGGCGTCGGGAACTATGGCTACACCTTC
NA	TRBJ2-3	TRBD2	TRBV6-5	CATQEGLAGADTQYF	TGTGCCACCCAGGAGGGACTAGCGGGAGCAGATACGCAGTATTTT
NA	TRBJ2-2	TRBD1	TRBV7-6	CASSPGGQGSNELFF	TGTGCCAGCAGCCCAGGGGGACAGGGGTCTAATGAGCTGTTTTTT
NA	TRBJ1-2	NA	TRBV14	CASSQRTTYGYTF	TGTGCCAGCAGCCAACGGACAACCTATGGCTACACCTTC
NA	TRBJ1-4	TRBD1	TRBV28	CASSFSPQGASEKLFF	TGTGCCAGCAGTTTCAGCCCCCAGGGGGCGAGTGAAAAACTGTTTTTT
NA	TRBJ2-6	NA	TRBV12-2	CASRFNRGWLAGANVLTF	TGTGCAAGTCGCTTCAATCGGGGGTGGCTCGCTGGGGCCAACGTCCTGACTTTC
NA	TRBJ1-4	NA	TRBV28	CASTLSGAGREKLFF	TGTGCCAGCACACTATCAGGGGCTGGTAGAGAAAAACTGTTTTTT
NA	TRBJ2-7	TRBD1	TRBV27	CASSGLGTGNYEQYF	TGTGCCAGCAGTGGGCTAGGGACAGGGAACTACGAGCAGTACTTC
NA	TRBJ1-1	NA	TRBV20-1	CSARGTVEAFF	TGCAGTGCTAGAGGAACTGTTGAAGCTTTCTTT
NA	TRBJ2-3	TRBD1	TRBV7-2	CASSSTGGDTQYF	TGTGCCAGCAGCTCGACAGGGGGAGATACGCAGTATTTT
NA	TRBJ2-1	NA	TRBV6-6	CASSYEARYNEQFF	TGTGCCAGCAGTTACGAGGCACGATACAATGAGCAGTTCTTC
NA	TRBJ2-7	NA	TRBV30	CAWTRGGSSYEQYF	TGTGCCTGGACCCGAGGGGGTTCCTCCTACGAGCAGTACTTC
NA	TRBJ2-1	NA	TRBV20-1	CSASLYNEQFF	TGCAGTGCTAGTCTGTACAATGAGCAGTTCTTC
NA	TRBJ2-7	NA	TRBV27	CASRKRAESYEQYF	TGTGCCAGCAGGAAGAGGGCAGAGTCCTACGAGCAGTACTTC
NA	TRBJ2-7	NA	TRBV20-1	CSASDEQYF	TGCAGTGCTAGCGACGAGCAGTACTTC
NA	TRBJ1-1	NA	TRBV4-1	CASSQLSSNTEAFF	TGCGCCAGCAGCCAACTTTCCTCGAACACTGAAGCTTTCTTT
once	TRBJ2-6	NA	TRBV30	CARDSTLSSGANVLTF	TGTGCCCGTGACAGTACCCTTTCTTCTGGGGCCAACGTCCTGACTTTC
once	TRBJ1-4	NA	TRBV6-1	CASSDLSFATNEKLFF	TGTGCCAGCAGTGACTTATCCTTTGCAACTAATGAAAAACTGTTTTTT
NA	TRBJ2-7	NA	TRBV4-1	CASSPAGQPSYEQYF	TGCGCCAGCAGCCCAGCGGGCCAGCCCTCCTACGAGCAGTACTTC
NA	TRBJ2-7	TRBD1	TRBV5-1	CASSSAGQGYEQYF	TGCGCCAGCAGCTCCGCGGGACAGGGCTACGAGCAGTACTTC
NA	TRBJ1-5	TRBD1	TRBV4-2	CASSHRGRNQPQHF	TGTGCCAGCAGCCACAGGGGGAGGAATCAGCCCCAGCATTTT
once	TRBJ1-3	NA	TRBV10-2	CASTDSAGNTIYF	TGCGCCAGCACAGACAGTGCTGGAAACACCATATATTTT
NA	TRBJ1-1	NA	TRBV6-1	CAGTQGSTEAFF	TGTGCCGGCACCCAGGGGAGCACTGAAGCTTTCTTT
NA	TRBJ1-3	NA	TRBV4-2	CASSQADRHSGNTIYF	TGTGCCAGCAGCCAAGCAGACAGACATAGTGGAAACACCATATATTTT
NA	TRBJ2-7	NA	TRBV10-3	CAISERGTNEQYF	TGTGCCATCAGTGAGAGGGGGACCAACGAGCAGTACTTC
NA	TRBJ2-7	NA	TRBV9	CASSEGATEQYF	TGTGCAAGCAGCGAAGGGGCCACCGAGCAGTACTTC
NA	TRBJ1-5	TRBD1	TRBV27	CASSSGTGGHQPQHF	TGTGCCAGCAGTTCCGGGACAGGGGGCCATCAGCCCCAGCATTTT